This T cell receptor (beta chain) is from a study of blood T cell repertoires in COVID-19. Method: immunoSEQ multiplex PCR; TCRdb's copy keeps in-frame clones and lacks some. Among roughly 120,000 clones, approximately 86% were seen once, and the ten largest hold 0.88%. Sample: peripheral blood. This sequence was found in a woman aged 45-60 years with active or convalescent COVID-19.

CDR3 bases: TGTGCCAGCAGTCTAGCGGGAGGGCATCAAGATACGCAGTATTTT. Its protein is CASSLAGGHQDTQYF. This chain joins TRBV7-9 and TRBJ2-3; 12 positions match TRBD2. Trimming cost V 6 bases and J 5 bases; bases outside gene matches: 6. The CDR3 contains 15 residues. Germline V lookup: CDR1 SEHNR, CDR2 FQNEAQ (reference sequence).